The 8 T cell receptor beta chains below were found in one sample sequenced in a study of hypomethylating agent response in myelodysplastic syndrome. TCRdb's copy holds only in-frame clones and misses some; the assay was immunoSEQ multiplex PCR. The sample yields approximately 5,000 clones, around 80% seen once. This sample comprised bone marrow, obtained before or after starting hypomethylating agent treatment for myelodysplastic syndrome (not recorded which). These receptors were obtained from a human donor with myelodysplastic syndrome.

CDR3 in DNA: TGTGCCAGTAGTATAAGTTACAACTATGGCTACACCTTC. This codes for CASSISYNYGYTF. The chain couples TRBV19 to TRBJ1-2, with D unresolved. The V end lost 2 bases, the J end lost 2 bases, and 6 bases lay between the germline ends. In germline, CDR1 is LNHDA, CDR2 SQIVND (reference sequence). This CDR3 comprises 13 residues.

The rearrangement uses TRBV5-1 and TRBJ2-1; 9 bases align to TRBD2. The CDR3 loop spans 15 amino acids. In germline, CDR1 is SGHRS, CDR2 YFSETQ. The trim removed 4 bases at V and 5 bases at J, leaving 7 bases unmatched. DNA of the CDR3: TGCGCCAGCAGCATGGGACTAGCCCTGGACAATGAGCAGTTCTTC. Amino acid sequence: CASSMGLALDNEQFF. The whole variable domain, remainder taken from reference TRBV5-1 and TRBJ2-1, is KAGVTQTPRYLIKTRGQQVTLSCSPISGHRSVSWYQQTPGQGLQFLFEYFSETQRNKGNFPGRFSGRQFSNSRSEMNVSTLELGDSALYLCASSMGLALDNEQFFGPGTRLTVL.

This chain connects TRBV4-3 to TRBJ2-1, with D possibly TRBD1 on 5 matching bases. The CDR3 is made up of 15 amino acids. V lost 0 bases and J lost 4, with 10 bases in between. Germline V lookup: CDR1 LGHNA, CDR2 YSLEER. DNA of the CDR3: TGCGCCAGCAGCCAAGAAAGAACAGGTTACAATGAGCAGTTCTTC. Its protein product is CASSQERTGYNEQFF.

As DNA, the CDR3 is TGTGCCAGCAGTCCAGGTTGGAATGAGCAGTTCTTC. The encoded protein is CASSPGWNEQFF. V and J are TRBV27 and TRBJ2-1; D is uncertain. Between the trimmed V and J ends, which lost 5 bases and 7 bases, there was a span of 9 bases. The CDR3 has 12 residues. The V gene's germline CDR1 is MNHEY and CDR2 SMNVEV (reference sequence).

J is TRBJ2-7 and V is TRBV15; D unclear. V shed 0 bases and J shed 0 bases, with 12 bases lying between them. This CDR3 is 16 amino acids long. The germline CDR1 and CDR2 sequences are LNHNV and YYDKDF (reference sequence). As DNA, the CDR3 is TGTGCCACCAGCAGAGATGCGGACGGAGCCTCCTACGAGCAGTACTTC. This sequence encodes CATSRDADGASYEQYF. Together with reference TRBV15 and TRBJ2-7, the CDR3 gives the full variable domain: DAMVIQNPRYQVTQFGKPVTLSCSQTLNHNVMYWYQQKSSQAPKLLFHYYDKDFNNEADTPDNFQSRRPNTSFCFLDIRSPGLGDTAMYLCATSRDADGASYEQYFGPGTRLTVT.

This clone was counted between two and nine times. The chain couples TRBV4-3 to TRBJ2-3, with D unclear. The germline V and J ends were trimmed by 1 base and 3 bases, with 14 bases remaining between them. CDR3 length: 16 amino acids. Germline-derived CDR1 and CDR2 are LGHNA and YSLEER. The DNA for the CDR3 is TGCGCCAGCAGCCAAGTTTGGCCCCCGGAAACAGATACGCAGTATTTT. This sequence encodes CASSQVWPPETDTQYF.

Here the CDR3 reads CASSPPPGASDRVNTGELFF. As DNA, the CDR3 is TGTGCCAGCTCACCACCACCGGGGGCCAGTGACAGGGTGAACACCGGGGAGCTGTTTTTT. This chain links TRBV18 with TRBJ2-2, with TRBD1 as a possible D gene (7 bases). The CDR3 is 20 residues long. The V end was cut by 0 bases, the J end by 1 base, with 21 bases between. The germline CDR1 and CDR2 sequences are KGHSH and LQKENI.

The CDR3 DNA reads TGCGCCAGCAGCCAAGTTCCCGCAGATACGCAGTATTTT. It codes for CASSQVPADTQYF. The J gene is TRBJ2-3, the V gene TRBV4-1, with D unclear. The CDR3 is made up of 13 amino acids. From germline, CDR1 is MGHRA and CDR2 YSYEKL. V was clipped by 1 base and J by 4 bases, with 6 bases between them.